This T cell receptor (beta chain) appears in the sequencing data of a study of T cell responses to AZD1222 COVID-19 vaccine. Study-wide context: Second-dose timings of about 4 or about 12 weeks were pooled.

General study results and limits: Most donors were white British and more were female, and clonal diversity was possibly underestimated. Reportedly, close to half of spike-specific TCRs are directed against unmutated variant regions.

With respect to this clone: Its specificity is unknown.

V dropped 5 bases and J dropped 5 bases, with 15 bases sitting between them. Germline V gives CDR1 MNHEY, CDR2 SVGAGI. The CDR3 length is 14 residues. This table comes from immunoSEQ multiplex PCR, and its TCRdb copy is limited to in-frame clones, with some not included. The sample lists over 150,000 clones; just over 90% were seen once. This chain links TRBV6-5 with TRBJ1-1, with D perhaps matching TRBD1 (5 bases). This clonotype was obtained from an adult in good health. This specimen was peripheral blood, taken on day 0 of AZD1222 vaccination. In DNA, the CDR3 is TGTGCCAGCAGTCCCCTCGGGGGGGGGACTGAAGCTTTCTTT. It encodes CASSPLGGGTEAFF.